The 29 T cell receptor beta chains below all came from one sample that was sequenced in a study of cytomegalovirus exposure and HLA in healthy donors. The PCR employed 60 Vbeta primers together with 13 Jbeta primers. Measured with immunoSEQ multiplex PCR; TCRdb has only the in-frame clones, and not every one. The sample lists around 190,000 clones, roughly 80% seen once, with around 1.6% in the top ten. The specimen sequenced was PBMCs. The source is a woman under 30 in good health and CMV-seronegative.

This clone is a singleton in its sample. V and J are TRBV5-6 and TRBJ1-1; weak D call: TRBD1 (5 bases). CDR3 size: 12 residues. The V gene lost 4 bases and the J gene lost 3 bases, with 7 bases spanning the gap. Germline loops: CDR1 SGHDT, CDR2 YYEEEE. CDR3 sequence: CASSPGDTEAFF. The CDR3 region has the DNA TGTGCCAGCAGCCCGGGGGACACTGAAGCTTTCTTT.

The V call is TRBV28, the J call TRBJ2-7, with D maybe TRBD2 (6 bases). V lost 8 bases to trimming and J lost 6 bases, with 11 bases between them. The CDR3 totals 11 residues. Germline CDR1 and CDR2: MDHEN and SYDVKM. CDR3 protein: CASGGRSEQYF. CDR3 bases: TGTGCCAGCGGGGGGAGAAGCGAGCAGTACTTC.

The V gene is TRBV25-1, the J gene TRBJ1-3; D is possibly TRBD1 (6 bases). V shed 3 bases and J shed 0 bases, with 15 bases lying between them. CDR1 MGHDK and CDR2 SYGVNS come from the germline V gene. The CDR3 contains 17 residues. CDR3 nucleotides: TGTGCCAGCAGTGATTATAACAGGGAGGGCTCTGGAAACACCATATATTTT. It encodes CASSDYNREGSGNTIYF.

The chain employs TRBV2 and TRBJ1-6; no firm D call. Per germline, CDR1 SNHLY and CDR2 FYNNEI. The CDR3 consists of 13 residues. V lost 7 bases and J 5 bases, leaving 9 bases between the germline ends. CDR3 bases: TGTGCCAGCAATCAACACAATAATTCACCCCTCCACTTT. This encodes CASNQHNNSPLHF.

The chain joins TRBV18 to TRBJ1-5; 7 bases fit TRBD1. Trimming cost V 2 bases and J 0 bases; bases outside gene matches: 1. The CDR3 consists of 15 residues. Germline lookup yields CDR1 KGHSH and CDR2 LQKENI. The CDR3 DNA is TGTGCCAGCTCACCAGAGGGGGCTAGCAATCAGCCCCAGCATTTT. Encoded protein: CASSPEGASNQPQHF.

The rearrangement joins TRBV11-2 to TRBJ2-7, with TRBD1 matching 7 bases. The CDR3 covers 13 residues. The V gene's germline CDR1 is SGHAT and CDR2 FQNNGV. Trimming cost V 6 bases and J 2 bases; bases outside gene matches: 4. For the CDR3, the DNA is TGTGCCAGCAGGACAGGGATTGCCTACGAGCAGTACTTC. It encodes CASRTGIAYEQYF.

The chain is built from TRBV6-1 and TRBJ2-7; 8 positions agree with TRBD1. V gave up 3 bases and J gave up 3 bases; unmatched junction bases: 4. From germline, CDR1 is MNHNS and CDR2 SASEGT. This CDR3 is 14 amino acids long. The CDR3 loop is CASSDRGRSYEQYF. The CDR3 DNA sequence: TGTGCCAGCAGTGACAGGGGGCGAAGCTACGAGCAGTACTTC.

The rearrangement uses TRBV6-4 and TRBJ1-4, with D possibly TRBD1 on 5 matching bases. V lost 6 bases and J 7 bases, leaving 12 bases between the germline ends. The germline V gene has CDR1 MRHNA and CDR2 SNTAGT. This CDR3 spans 13 amino acids. The CDR3 nucleotides are TGTGCCAGCAGGGGAGGGGCTGTTGAAAAACTGTTTTTT. Translating gives CASRGGAVEKLFF.

The chain recombines TRBV7-3 with TRBJ2-3, with TRBD2 matching over 9 bases. Unmatched junction bases numbered 3, after V lost 2 bases and J lost 3 bases. The CDR3 is made up of 15 amino acids. Germline values: CDR1 SGHTA, CDR2 FQGTGA. CDR3 amino acids: CASSLAGGPTDTQYF. CDR3 sequence (DNA): TGTGCCAGCAGCTTAGCGGGAGGGCCTACAGATACGCAGTATTTT. Combining the CDR3 with reference TRBV7-3 and TRBJ2-3 gives the whole variable domain GAGVSQTPSNKVTEKGKYVELRCDPISGHTALYWYRQSLGQGPEFLIYFQGTGAADDSGLPNDRFFAVRPEGSVSTLKIQRTERGDSAVYLCASSLAGGPTDTQYFGPGTRLTVL.

V usage is TRBV29-1 and J usage is TRBJ2-5; unclear D gene. Trimming shortened V by 7 bases and J by 0 bases, and 6 bases separated the two germline ends. This CDR3 has 11 amino acids. The germline CDR1 and CDR2 sequences are SQVTM and ANQGSEA. The CDR3, as DNA: TGCAGCGGTACGGACCAAGAGACCCAGTACTTC. Its protein is CSGTDQETQYF.

V and J are TRBV10-3 and TRBJ2-7; TRBD1 might be the D (6 bases). The CDR3 contains 15 residues. V gave up 7 bases and J gave up 6 bases, with 22 bases separating them. Germline assignment: CDR1 ENHRY and CDR2 SYGVKD. CDR3 sequence reads: CAITLNGAGAGEQYF. The CDR3, as DNA: TGTGCCATCACCCTCAATGGGGCAGGGGCTGGCGAGCAGTACTTC.

This clone was detected a few times. Other nucleotide sequences from this sample produce the same CDR3. The chain couples TRBV10-2 to TRBJ2-4; TRBD2 matches 16 bases. Germline values: CDR1 WSHSY, CDR2 SAAADI. The J segment lost 3 bases and the V segment lost 7 bases, leaving 6 bases of the junction unmatched. The CDR3 loop spans 17 amino acids. The CDR3 spells CASTGTSGGADKNIQYF. DNA for the CDR3: TGCGCCAGCACCGGGACTAGCGGGGGGGCTGACAAAAACATTCAGTACTTC.

V gene TRBV6-5 combines with J gene TRBJ1-1; TRBD1 matches at 10 bases. CDR1 MNHEY and CDR2 SVGAGI come from the germline V gene. This CDR3 has 14 residues. The ends lost 5 bases at V and 3 bases at J; junction bases unmatched: 3. The DNA for the CDR3 is TGTGCCAGCAGTAGGGGGACAGGGGACACTGAAGCTTTCTTT. Translating gives CASSRGTGDTEAFF.

V and J are TRBV5-5 and TRBJ2-2; D perhaps matches TRBD1 (5 bases). Germline V gives CDR1 SGHKS, CDR2 YYEKEE (reference sequence). V was shortened by 2 bases and J by 0 bases, with 11 bases between the two germline ends. This CDR3 region has 16 residues. The DNA of the CDR3 is TGTGCCAGCAGCTTTATAGACAGTACGAACACCGGGGAGCTGTTTTTT. Translation: CASSFIDSTNTGELFF. The variable domain in full, completed from reference TRBV5-5 and TRBJ2-2, reads DAGVTQSPTHLIKTRGQQVTLRCSPISGHKSVSWYQQVLGQGPQFIFQYYEKEERGRGNFPDRFSARQFPNYSSELNVNALLLGDSALYLCASSFIDSTNTGELFFGEGSRLTVL.

This clone was seen only a few times. This CDR3 reads CASSPLGGQDTEAFF. CDR3 nucleotides: TGTGCCAGTAGTCCCCTTGGGGGACAGGACACTGAAGCTTTCTTT. This chain uses TRBV19 with TRBJ1-1; 8 bases align to TRBD1. Germline assignment: CDR1 LNHDA and CDR2 SQIVND (reference sequence). V shed 5 bases, J shed 3 bases, and the junction held 8 bases outside the gene matches. The CDR3 loop spans 15 amino acids.

Written as DNA, the CDR3 is TGTGCCAGCAGCTCCTTACCCGACGGGGGAAATGACTATGGCTACACCTTC. The encoded protein is CASSSLPDGGNDYGYTF. This chain joins TRBV7-8 and TRBJ1-2, with D perhaps TRBD1 (5 bases). Trimming removed 4 bases at V and 3 bases at J, with 21 bases between. Germline loops: CDR1 SGHVS, CDR2 FQNEAQ. This CDR3 region has 17 residues.

In DNA form, the CDR3 reads TGCAGCGTTGTTCTAAGGGACAGCCTTCTGGGGGAGCAGTACTTC. It is translated as CSVVLRDSLLGEQYF. The chain couples TRBV29-1 to TRBJ2-5; 7 bases fit TRBD1. The germline V gene encodes CDR1 SQVTM and CDR2 ANQGSEA. CDR3 size: 15 residues. V lost 4 bases to trimming and J lost 11 bases; unmatched junction nucleotides: 19.

The V call is TRBV11-2, the J call TRBJ1-6; TRBD1 matches at 7 bases. Germline V gene lookup returns CDR1 SGHAT and CDR2 FQNNGV. This CDR3 comprises 15 residues. With 3 bases clipped from V and 6 bases from J, the junction kept 5 bases outside the gene matches. CDR3 residues: CASSFGDRINSPLHF. CDR3 in DNA: TGTGCCAGCAGCTTCGGGGACAGAATTAATTCACCCCTCCACTTT.

A few counts support this clone. V is TRBV11-2 and J is TRBJ2-1; TRBD2 matches 12 bases. V dropped 1 base and J dropped 7; count of bases not matched to a gene: 5. CDR1 is SGHAT, CDR2 FQNNGV, per germline. The CDR3 has 16 amino acids. The CDR3 nucleotides are TGTGCCAGCAGCTTAGTATCTAGCGGGGGGGCGAATGAGCAGTTCTTC. Encoded protein: CASSLVSSGGANEQFF.

The chain joins TRBV27 to TRBJ2-3, with 8 bases lining up with TRBD2. V shed 4 bases and J 5 bases; nucleotides not matched to a gene: 11. The CDR3 spans 16 residues. Germline CDR1 is MNHEY and CDR2 is SMNVEV (reference sequence). CDR3 sequence (DNA): TGTGCCAGCAGTTCCCCCCAGCGGGAGAGGATAGATACGCAGTATTTT. Encoded protein: CASSSPQRERIDTQYF.

V gene TRBV5-1 combines with J gene TRBJ2-2, with D possibly matching TRBD2 (7 bases). The V gene lost 1 base and the J gene lost 3 bases, with 10 bases spanning the gap. Germline CDR1 is SGHRS and CDR2 is YFSETQ. This CDR3 is 15 amino acids long. CDR3 amino acids: CASSLLGGHTGELFF. CDR3 nucleotide sequence: TGCGCCAGCAGCTTGTTGGGGGGGCACACCGGGGAGCTGTTTTTT. Supplemented by reference TRBV5-1 and TRBJ2-2, the full variable domain reads KAGVTQTPRYLIKTRGQQVTLSCSPISGHRSVSWYQQTPGQGLQFLFEYFSETQRNKGNFPGRFSGRQFSNSRSEMNVSTLELGDSALYLCASSLLGGHTGELFFGEGSRLTVL.

The chain carries TRBV28 and TRBJ1-2; 9 bases are a match to TRBD1. This CDR3 is built from 15 residues. The trim removed 6 bases at V and 6 bases at J, leaving 11 bases unmatched. CDR1 and CDR2 from the germline V gene are MDHEN and SYDVKM. The CDR3 loop is CASRILQGALHGYTF. CDR3 nucleotides: TGTGCCAGCAGGATTCTACAGGGGGCCCTCCATGGCTACACCTTC.

CDR3 in amino acids: CAISEAAGGYLMNTEAFF. CDR3 nucleotides: TGTGCCATCAGTGAGGCTGCAGGGGGCTACTTAATGAACACTGAAGCTTTCTTT. The gene calls are TRBV10-3 and TRBJ1-1, with 8 bases aligning to TRBD1. V lost 2 bases, J lost 0 bases, and 11 bases stayed unmatched. The CDR3 is 18 residues long. Germline-derived CDR1 and CDR2 are ENHRY and SYGVKD.

This chain uses TRBV6-6 with TRBJ1-6; 9 nucleotides match TRBD1. Germline trimming cut 6 bases from V and 6 bases from J; bases unmatched to any gene: 0. Germline V gene sequence: CDR1 MNHNY, CDR2 SVGAGI (reference sequence). The CDR3 has 13 residues. DNA of the CDR3: TGTGCCAGCAGGGACAGGGGTAATTCACCCCTCCACTTT. It codes for CASRDRGNSPLHF.

CDR3 DNA: TGCGCCAGCAGCTCGGGGACAGGGGGCGTCTACGAGCAGTACTTC. It yields the protein CASSSGTGGVYEQYF. This sequence joins TRBV5-1 and TRBJ2-7; 12 bases map to TRBD1. With V trimmed by 3 bases and J by 3 bases, 4 bases remained unmatched. CDR3 length: 15 amino acids. In germline, CDR1 is SGHRS, CDR2 YFSETQ.

This chain's CDR3 is CSAPGGGRDEQFF. DNA for the CDR3: TGCAGCGCCCCCGGGGGCGGGAGGGACGAGCAGTTCTTC. The gene calls are TRBV29-1 and TRBJ2-1; 9 nucleotides align to TRBD2. The CDR3 runs 13 residues. The germline V gene has CDR1 SQVTM and CDR2 ANQGSEA. J lost 10 bases, V lost 7 bases, and 11 bases had no gene match.

The chain combines TRBV28 with TRBJ2-7; D perhaps matches TRBD1 (8 bases). Trimming took 4 bases from V and 6 from J, leaving 13 bases between them. Germline-derived CDR1 and CDR2 are MDHEN and SYDVKM. The CDR3 loop spans 13 amino acids. The CDR3 here is CASSYNRGGEQYF. CDR3 bases: TGTGCCAGCAGTTACAACAGGGGGGGCGAGCAGTACTTC.

The chain employs TRBV25-1 and TRBJ2-5; 7 bases map to TRBD1. This CDR3 is built from 16 residues. CDR1 is MGHDK and CDR2 is SYGVNS in the germline V gene. J lost 5 bases, V lost 3 bases, and 12 bases had no gene match. Written as DNA, the CDR3 is TGTGCCAGCAGTGATCTCAAGACAGGGATCGGGGAGACCCAGTACTTC. It specifies CASSDLKTGIGETQYF.

The chain is built from TRBV18 and TRBJ2-1, with 7 nucleotides matching TRBD1. Germline CDR1 is KGHSH and CDR2 is LQKENI. V dropped 3 bases and J dropped 5; count of bases not matched to a gene: 10. The CDR3 extends over 16 amino acids. The CDR3 region has the DNA TGTGCCAGCTCACCTCGACAGGGAGATATTAACAATGAGCAGTTCTTC. Its translation: CASSPRQGDINNEQFF. Full variable domain (rest looked up from reference TRBV18 and TRBJ2-1): NAGVMQNPRHLVRRRGQEARLRCSPMKGHSHVYWYRQLPEEGLKFMVYLQKENIIDESGMPKERFSAEFPKEGPSILRIQQVVRGDSAAYFCASSPRQGDINNEQFFGPGTRLTVL.